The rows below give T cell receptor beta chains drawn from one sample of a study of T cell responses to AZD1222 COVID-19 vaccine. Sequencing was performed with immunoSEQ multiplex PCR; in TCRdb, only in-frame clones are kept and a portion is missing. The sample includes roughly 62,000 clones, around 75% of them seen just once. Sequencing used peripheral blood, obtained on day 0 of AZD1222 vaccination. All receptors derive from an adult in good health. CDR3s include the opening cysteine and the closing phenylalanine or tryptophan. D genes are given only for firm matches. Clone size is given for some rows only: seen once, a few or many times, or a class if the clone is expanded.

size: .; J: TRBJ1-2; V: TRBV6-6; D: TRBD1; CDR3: CASSLGTGGANYGYTF; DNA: TGTGCCAGCAGCCTCGGGACAGGGGGCGCCAACTATGGCTACACCTTC
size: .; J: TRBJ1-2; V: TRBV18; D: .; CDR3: CASSPSGGNYGYTF; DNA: TGTGCCAGCTCACCATCGGGGGGAAACTATGGCTACACCTTC
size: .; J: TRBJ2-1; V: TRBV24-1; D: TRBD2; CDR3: CAIRGDSYNEQFF; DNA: TGTGCCATACGGGGGGACTCCTACAATGAGCAGTTCTTC
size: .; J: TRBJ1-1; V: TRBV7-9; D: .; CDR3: CASSLGGIMNTEAFF; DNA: TGTGCCAGCAGCTTAGGGGGAATTATGAACACTGAAGCTTTCTTT
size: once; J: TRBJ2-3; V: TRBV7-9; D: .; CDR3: CASSWRGRGTDTQYF; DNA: TGTGCCAGCAGCTGGCGGGGACGGGGCACAGATACGCAGTATTTT
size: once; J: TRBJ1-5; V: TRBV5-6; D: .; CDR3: CASSLNDQPQHF; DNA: TGTGCCAGCAGCTTGAACGATCAGCCCCAGCATTTT
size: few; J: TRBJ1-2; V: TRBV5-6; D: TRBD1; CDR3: CASSLGSRGLNGYTF; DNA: TGTGCCAGCAGCTTGGGATCCAGGGGGCTTAATGGCTACACCTTC
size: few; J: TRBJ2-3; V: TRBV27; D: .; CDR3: CASSLSGPYTDTQYF; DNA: TGTGCCAGCAGCTTATCGGGGCCCTACACAGATACGCAGTATTTT
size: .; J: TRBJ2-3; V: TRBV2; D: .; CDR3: CASRGYTDTQYF; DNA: TGTGCCAGCAGGGGCTACACAGATACGCAGTATTTT
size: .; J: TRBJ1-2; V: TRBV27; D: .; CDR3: CASSLARANGYTF; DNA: TGTGCCAGCAGTTTGGCCAGGGCGAATGGCTACACCTTC
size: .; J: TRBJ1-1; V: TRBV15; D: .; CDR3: CATSRSQGMNTEAFF; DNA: TGTGCCACCAGCAGATCTCAGGGCATGAACACTGAAGCTTTCTTT
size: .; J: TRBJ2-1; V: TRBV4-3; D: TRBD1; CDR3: CASSHGTGGNYNEQFF; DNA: TGCGCCAGCAGCCACGGGACAGGGGGCAACTACAATGAGCAGTTCTTC
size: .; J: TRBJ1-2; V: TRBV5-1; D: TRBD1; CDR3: CASSWESSGTAPNYGYTF; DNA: TGCGCCAGCAGCTGGGAGAGCTCCGGGACAGCGCCAAACTATGGCTACACCTTC
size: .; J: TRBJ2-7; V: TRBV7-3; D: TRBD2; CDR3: CASSISGPPYEQYF; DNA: TGTGCCAGCAGCATTAGCGGGCCTCCCTACGAGCAGTACTTC